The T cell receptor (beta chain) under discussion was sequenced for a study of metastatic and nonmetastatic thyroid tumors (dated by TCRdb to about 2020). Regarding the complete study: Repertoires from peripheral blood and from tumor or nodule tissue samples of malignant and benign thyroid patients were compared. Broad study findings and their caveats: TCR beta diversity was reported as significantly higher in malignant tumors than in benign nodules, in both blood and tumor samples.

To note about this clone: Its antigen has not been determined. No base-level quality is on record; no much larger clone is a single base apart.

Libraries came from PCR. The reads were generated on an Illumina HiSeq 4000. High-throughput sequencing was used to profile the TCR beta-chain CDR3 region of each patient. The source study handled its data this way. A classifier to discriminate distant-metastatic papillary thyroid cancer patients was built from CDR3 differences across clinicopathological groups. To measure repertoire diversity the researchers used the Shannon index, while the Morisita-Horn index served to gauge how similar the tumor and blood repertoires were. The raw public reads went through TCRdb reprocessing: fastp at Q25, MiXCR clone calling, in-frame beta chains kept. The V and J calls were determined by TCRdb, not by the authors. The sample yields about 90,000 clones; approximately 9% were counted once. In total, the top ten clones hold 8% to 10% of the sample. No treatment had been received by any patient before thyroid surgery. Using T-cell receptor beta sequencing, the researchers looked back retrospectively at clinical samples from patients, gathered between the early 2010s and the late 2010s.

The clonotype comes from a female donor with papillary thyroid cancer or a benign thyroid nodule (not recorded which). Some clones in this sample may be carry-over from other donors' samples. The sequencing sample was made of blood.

CDR3 protein: CASSEDSWNYGYTF. The DNA reads TGTGCCAGCAGTGAGGACAGCTGGAACTATGGCTACACCTTC. The sequence is built from TRBV6-1 and TRBJ1-2; TRBD1 is perhaps the D gene, given 6 matching bases. CDR1 and CDR2 (MNHNS, SASEGT) derive from the germline V gene. Measured from the cysteine to the phenylalanine, the CDR3 is 14 residues long. This entry keeps only the CDR3 DNA: 42 bases, framed from base 1. The trim is 3 bases for V and 2 bases for J, with a gap of 10 bases between the germline ends.